The text below deals with one TCR beta chain. The data originate from a study of control samples from healthy donors and cancer patients. This CDR3 region has 12 residues. With V trimmed by 9 bases and J by 7 bases, 4 bases remained unmatched. Germline V gene sequence: CDR1 ENHRY, CDR2 SYGVKD. Some clones are missing from TCRdb's copy, which holds only in-frame ones; the method was immunoSEQ multiplex PCR. In the table there are under 65,000 clones, more than 75% of which are singletons. The sequence came from a woman aged 55-70 years with lung cancer. This chain connects TRBV10-3 to TRBJ2-1; TRBD1 aligns across 9 bases. The sequenced sample was PBMCs. Here the CDR3 reads CAIRTGENEQFF. For the CDR3, the DNA is TGTGCCATTAGGACAGGGGAAAATGAGCAGTTCTTC.